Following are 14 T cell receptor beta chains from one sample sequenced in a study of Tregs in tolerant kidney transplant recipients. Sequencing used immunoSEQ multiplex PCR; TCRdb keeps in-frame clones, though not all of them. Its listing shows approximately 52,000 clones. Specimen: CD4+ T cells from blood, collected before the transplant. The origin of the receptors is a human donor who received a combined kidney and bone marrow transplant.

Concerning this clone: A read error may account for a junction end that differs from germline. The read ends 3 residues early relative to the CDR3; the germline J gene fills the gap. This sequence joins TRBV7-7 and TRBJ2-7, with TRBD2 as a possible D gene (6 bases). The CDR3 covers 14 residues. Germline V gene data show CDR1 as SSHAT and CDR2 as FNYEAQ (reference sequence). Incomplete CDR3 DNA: TGTGCTAGCAGCTCCTCGGGGGTATCGAGCGAG. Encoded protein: CASSSSGVSSE. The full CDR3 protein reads CASSSSGVSSEQYF.

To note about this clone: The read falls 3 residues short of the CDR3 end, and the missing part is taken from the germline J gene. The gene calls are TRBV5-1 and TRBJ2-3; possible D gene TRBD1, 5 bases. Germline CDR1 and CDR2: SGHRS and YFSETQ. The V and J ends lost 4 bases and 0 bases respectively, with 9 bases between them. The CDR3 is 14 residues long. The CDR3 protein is CASSLQVSTDTQYF. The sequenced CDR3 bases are TGCGCCAGCAGCCTACAGGTTAGCACAGATACG. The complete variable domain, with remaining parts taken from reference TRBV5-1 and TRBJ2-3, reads KAGVTQTPRYLIKTRGQQVTLSCSPISGHRSVSWYQQTPGQGLQFLFEYFSETQRNKGNFPGRFSGRQFSNSRSEMNVSTLELGDSALYLCASSLQVSTDTQYFGPGTRLTVL.

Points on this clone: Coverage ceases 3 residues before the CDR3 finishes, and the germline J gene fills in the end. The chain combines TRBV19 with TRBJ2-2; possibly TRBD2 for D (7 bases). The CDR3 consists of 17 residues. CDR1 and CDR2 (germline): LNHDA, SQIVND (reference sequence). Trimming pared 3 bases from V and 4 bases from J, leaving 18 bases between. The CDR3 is CASSMGRGPQGTGELFF. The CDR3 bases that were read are TGTGCCAGTAGTATGGGGCGGGGGCCCCAGGGCACCGGGGAG. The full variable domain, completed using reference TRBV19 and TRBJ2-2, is DGGITQSPKYLFRKEGQNVTLSCEQNLNHDAMYWYRQDPGQGLRLIYYSQIVNDFQKGDIAEGYSVSREKKESFPLTVTSAQKNPTAFYLCASSMGRGPQGTGELFFGEGSRLTVL.

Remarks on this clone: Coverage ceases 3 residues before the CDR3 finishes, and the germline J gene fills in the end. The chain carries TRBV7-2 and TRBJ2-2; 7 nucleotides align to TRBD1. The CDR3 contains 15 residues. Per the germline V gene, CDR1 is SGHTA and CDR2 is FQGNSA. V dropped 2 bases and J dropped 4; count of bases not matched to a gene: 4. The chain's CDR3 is CASSLPPGGTGELFF. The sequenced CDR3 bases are TGTGCCAGCAGCTTACCCCCAGGGGGCACCGGGGAG.

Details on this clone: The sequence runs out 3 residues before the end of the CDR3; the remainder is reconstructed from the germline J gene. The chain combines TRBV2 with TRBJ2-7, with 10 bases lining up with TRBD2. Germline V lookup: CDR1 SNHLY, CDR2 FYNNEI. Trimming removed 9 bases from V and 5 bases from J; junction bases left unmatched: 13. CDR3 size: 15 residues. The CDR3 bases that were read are TGTGCCAGTCAACAGGCTAGCGGGAGTTCCCACGAG. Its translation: CASQQASGSSHE. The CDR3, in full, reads CASQQASGSSHEQYF.

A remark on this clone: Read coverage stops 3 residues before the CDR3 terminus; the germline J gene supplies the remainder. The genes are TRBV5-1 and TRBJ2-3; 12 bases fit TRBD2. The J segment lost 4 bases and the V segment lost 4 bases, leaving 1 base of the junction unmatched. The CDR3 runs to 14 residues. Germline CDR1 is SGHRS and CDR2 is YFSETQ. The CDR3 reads CASSASGRADTQYF. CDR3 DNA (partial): TGCGCCAGCAGCGCTAGCGGGAGGGCAGATACG.

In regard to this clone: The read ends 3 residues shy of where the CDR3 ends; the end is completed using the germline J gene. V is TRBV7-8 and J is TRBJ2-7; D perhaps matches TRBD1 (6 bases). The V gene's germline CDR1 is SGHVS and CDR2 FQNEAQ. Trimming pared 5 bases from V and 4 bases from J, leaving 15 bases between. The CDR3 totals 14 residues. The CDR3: CASSLGQSHYEQYF. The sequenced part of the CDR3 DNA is TGTGCCAGCAGCCTAGGACAGAGCCATTACGAG.

This chain's CDR3 is CASSPQGLAEETQYF. The CDR3 bases that were read are TGTGCCAGCAGCCCGCAGGGACTAGCGGAAGAGACC. The chain employs TRBV7-3 and TRBJ2-5; 11 bases are a match to TRBD2. The read halts 3 residues ahead of the CDR3 end, with the missing end drawn from the germline J gene. CDR1 and CDR2 (germline): SGHTA, FQGTGA. V dropped 5 bases and J dropped 3; count of bases not matched to a gene: 5. The CDR3 runs 15 residues.

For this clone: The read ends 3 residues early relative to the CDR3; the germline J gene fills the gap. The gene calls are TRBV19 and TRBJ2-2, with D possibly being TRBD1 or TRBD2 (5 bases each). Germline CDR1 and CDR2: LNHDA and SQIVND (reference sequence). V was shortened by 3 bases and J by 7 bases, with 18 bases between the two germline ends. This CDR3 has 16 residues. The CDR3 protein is CASSIWPTVRDGELFF. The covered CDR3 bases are TGTGCCAGTAGTATTTGGCCGACAGTTCGGGACGGGGAG.

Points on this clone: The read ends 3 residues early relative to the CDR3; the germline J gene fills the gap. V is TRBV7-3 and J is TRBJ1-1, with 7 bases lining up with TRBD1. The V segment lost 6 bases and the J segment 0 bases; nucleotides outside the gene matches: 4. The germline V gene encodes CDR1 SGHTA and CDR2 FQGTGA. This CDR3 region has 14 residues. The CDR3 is CASRPGGMNTEAFF. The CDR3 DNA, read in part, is TGTGCCAGCAGGCCAGGGGGAATGAACACTGAA.

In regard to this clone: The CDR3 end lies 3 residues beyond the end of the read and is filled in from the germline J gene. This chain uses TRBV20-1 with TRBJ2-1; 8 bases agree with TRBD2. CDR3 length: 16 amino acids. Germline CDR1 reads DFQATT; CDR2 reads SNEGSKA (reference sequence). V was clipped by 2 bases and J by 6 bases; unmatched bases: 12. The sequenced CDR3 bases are TGCAGTGCTAGATATGAACTAGCGGCACTATTCAATGAG. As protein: CSARYELAALFNE. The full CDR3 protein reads CSARYELAALFNEQFF.

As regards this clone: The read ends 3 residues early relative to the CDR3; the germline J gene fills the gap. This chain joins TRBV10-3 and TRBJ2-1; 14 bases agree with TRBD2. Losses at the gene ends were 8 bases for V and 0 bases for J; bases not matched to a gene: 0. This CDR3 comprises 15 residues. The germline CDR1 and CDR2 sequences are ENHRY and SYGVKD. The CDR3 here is CAIGTSGSSYNEQFF. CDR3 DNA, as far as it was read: TGTGCCATCGGGACTAGCGGGAGCTCCTACAATGAG.

The DNA read from the CDR3 is TGTGCCAGTATCCCCGAACTGCGTTACAATGAG. Its protein product is CASIPELRYNE. The whole CDR3 is CASIPELRYNEQFF. The V and J genes are TRBV19 and TRBJ2-1, with no clear D. The read terminates 3 residues before the CDR3 end, so the remaining end is supplied by the germline J gene. The V and J ends lost 7 bases and 4 bases respectively, with 14 bases between them. In germline, CDR1 is LNHDA, CDR2 SQIVND (reference sequence). The CDR3 length is 14 residues.

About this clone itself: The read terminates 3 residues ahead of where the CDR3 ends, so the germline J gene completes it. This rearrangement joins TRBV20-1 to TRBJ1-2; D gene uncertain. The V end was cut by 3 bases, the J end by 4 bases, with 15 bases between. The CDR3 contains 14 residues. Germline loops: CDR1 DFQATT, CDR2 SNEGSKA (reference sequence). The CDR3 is CSARGRRGSYGYTF. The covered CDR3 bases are TGCAGTGCTAGGGGGAGACGGGGATCCTATGGC.